In its sample, the clone carrying this T cell receptor (beta chain) was seen many times. TCR beta CDR3 sequences were amplified from RNA transcripts. Initially, a first-round RT-PCR of the TCR CDR3 employed the HTBI primer set. TCRdb reprocessed the multiplex PCR reads with MiXCR, giving one entry per CDR3 protein. The sample includes approximately 590,000 distinct CDR3 sequences, around 14% seen only once; the top ten take around 6.6%. The record originates from a study of T cells in Graves' hyperthyroidism and ophthalmopathy. Study-level background: Blood from the periphery was taken at initial diagnosis, before any treatment.

The J segment lost 5 bases and the V segment lost 2 bases, leaving 8 bases of the junction unmatched. CDR3 length: 14 amino acids. Germline assignment: CDR1 GTSNPN and CDR2 SVGIG (reference sequence). Participants, patients aged 18 to 65, had newly diagnosed hyperthyroidism with a duration under 2 months. This sequence originates from a woman younger than 45 with Graves' hyperthyroidism. This chain links TRBV30 with TRBJ1-1; 7 bases are a match to TRBD1. The sequenced sample consisted of blood. CDR3 in amino acids: CAWSISTGWTEAFF. The CDR3 nucleotides are TGTGCCTGGAGTATCTCGACAGGGTGGACTGAAGCTTTCTTT.